The clone carrying this T cell receptor (beta chain) was counted between two and nine times. TCRdb keeps only in-frame clones here, not all; method: immunoSEQ multiplex PCR. Among about 210,000 clones listed, 84% were seen once. This entry is derived from a study of blood T cell repertoires in COVID-19. Germline-derived CDR1 and CDR2 are KGHSH and LQKENI. This CDR3 is built from 14 residues. The V end lost 2 bases, the J end lost 4 bases, and 9 bases lay between the germline ends. Participants spanned ages about 18 to 95 years and resided in around 25 US areas. Clinical history as reported by participants underpinned cohort assignment.

The sequence came from a young woman who had been exposed to COVID-19. The J gene is TRBJ1-3, the V gene TRBV18, with a tentative D call TRBD1 (5 bases). The sample comprised PBMCs or T cells enriched from blood (not recorded which). CDR3 sequence reads: CASSPTDTGNTIYF. DNA of the CDR3: TGTGCCAGCTCACCAACGGACACCGGAAACACCATATATTTT.